The 15 T cell receptor beta chains given below trace back to one sample, sequenced in a study of blood T cell repertoires in COVID-19. This table comes from immunoSEQ multiplex PCR, and its TCRdb copy is limited to in-frame clones, with some not included. The repertoire holds under 200,000 clones, with 70% to 90% as singletons. The sample consisted of peripheral blood. The receptors were sampled from a man aged 55 to 69 with active or convalescent COVID-19.

The chain links TRBV19 to TRBJ1-6; D may be TRBD1 (5 bases). CDR3 length: 17 amino acids. V was shortened by 1 base and J by 5 bases, with 15 bases between the two germline ends. The germline gives CDR1 LNHDA, CDR2 SQIVND (reference sequence). This chain's CDR3 is CASSIGFRDFNNSPLHF. The CDR3 DNA reads TGTGCCAGTAGTATAGGTTTCCGGGACTTCAATAATTCACCCCTCCACTTT.

The CDR3 DNA follows: TGCGCCAGCAGTCCAAGAACTAGCGGGGGCCGATACAATGAGCAGTTCTTC. Its protein product is CASSPRTSGGRYNEQFF. The V and J genes are TRBV5-1 and TRBJ2-1; TRBD2 matches at 11 bases. CDR1 is SGHRS, CDR2 YFSETQ, per germline. The length of the CDR3 is 17 residues. V was clipped by 5 bases and J by 4 bases; unmatched bases: 11.

The chain joins TRBV19 to TRBJ2-2; a weak D match, TRBD2 (6 bases). V was trimmed by 7 bases and J by 0 bases, leaving 18 bases between them. The V gene's germline CDR1 is LNHDA and CDR2 SQIVND (reference sequence). This CDR3 is built from 17 residues. CDR3: CASTKGITGANTGELFF. DNA of the CDR3: TGTGCCAGTACTAAAGGAATCACGGGGGCGAACACCGGGGAGCTGTTTTTT.

CDR3: CASSPGRGGKNIQYF. DNA of the CDR3: TGTGCCAGCAGTCCCGGGAGGGGCGGCAAAAACATTCAGTACTTC. The V gene is TRBV6-5, the J gene TRBJ2-4; 8 nucleotides match TRBD2. The CDR3 loop spans 15 amino acids. Trimming cost V 5 bases and J 3 bases; bases outside gene matches: 6. CDR1 is MNHEY, CDR2 SVGAGI, per germline.

In regard to this clone: This sample includes further DNA sequences coding for the same CDR3. The CDR3 DNA reads as TGCGCCAGCAGCCAAACTACCGGGACATCTTCGGTCTACGAGCAGTACTTC. Its translation: CASSQTTGTSSVYEQYF. This chain connects TRBV4-1 to TRBJ2-7, with D tentatively TRBD1 (6 bases). The V gene lost 2 bases and the J gene lost 3 bases, with 20 bases spanning the gap. Germline CDR1 reads MGHRA; CDR2 reads YSYEKL. This CDR3 spans 17 amino acids.

This chain connects TRBV5-5 to TRBJ1-1, with TRBD1 as a possible D gene (6 bases). CDR1 SGHKS and CDR2 YYEKEE come from the germline V gene (reference sequence). The CDR3 sequence is 14 residues long. V was cut by 2 bases and J by 0 bases, with 8 bases left in between. The CDR3 nucleotides read TGTGCCAGCAGCTTAGGGGGATTGAACACTGAAGCTTTCTTT. It codes for CASSLGGLNTEAFF.

A note on this clone: At the DNA level, this CDR3 is encoded by other sequences in the same sample as well. The chain combines TRBV5-1 with TRBJ2-5, with D maybe TRBD1 (5 bases). This CDR3 comprises 13 residues. V was pared by 1 base and J by 3 bases, with 7 bases between. The germline CDR1 and CDR2 sequences are SGHRS and YFSETQ. CDR3 in DNA: TGCGCCAGCAGCTTGTCCAGGGAAGAGACCCAGTACTTC. This gives the protein CASSLSREETQYF.

The chain combines TRBV5-1 with TRBJ1-1; D unresolved. The germline V and J ends were trimmed by 1 base and 5 bases, with 15 bases remaining between them. The CDR3 totals 15 residues. Germline V gives CDR1 SGHRS, CDR2 YFSETQ. CDR3 sequence reads: CASSLLGSLGTEAFF. The CDR3 DNA reads as TGCGCCAGCAGCTTGCTCGGCAGCCTCGGGACTGAAGCTTTCTTT.

J is TRBJ1-2 and V is TRBV19; the D gene is possibly TRBD1 (5 bases). The CDR3 spans 15 residues. Per germline, CDR1 LNHDA and CDR2 SQIVND (reference sequence). The V end was cut by 1 base, the J end by 8 bases, with 17 bases between. The CDR3 loop is CASSIGGELYVGYTF. The CDR3 coding sequence is TGTGCCAGTAGTATAGGGGGCGAGCTTTATGTCGGCTACACCTTC.

The gene calls are TRBV2 and TRBJ2-1; 9 bases map to TRBD2. Germline values: CDR1 SNHLY, CDR2 FYNNEI. The ends lost 4 bases at V and 9 bases at J; junction bases unmatched: 7. The CDR3 contains 14 residues. CDR3 region: CASSASGVASEQFF. As DNA, the CDR3 is TGTGCCAGCAGTGCTAGCGGGGTCGCAAGTGAGCAGTTCTTC.

V gene TRBV24-1 combines with J gene TRBJ1-2, with TRBD1 identical over 8 bases. With V trimmed by 3 bases and J by 5 bases, 10 bases remained unmatched. This CDR3 contains 16 residues. Germline V gene lookup returns CDR1 KGHDR and CDR2 SFDVKD. CDR3 residues: CATSDPTTDRGYGYTF. Written as DNA, the CDR3 is TGTGCCACCAGTGATCCAACCACCGACAGGGGATATGGCTACACCTTC.

V gene TRBV19 combines with J gene TRBJ2-2, with 7 bases that match TRBD1. The CDR3 loop spans 15 amino acids. Germline V CDR1 and CDR2: LNHDA, SQIVND (reference sequence). Trimming removed 5 bases from V and 0 bases from J; junction bases left unmatched: 3. In DNA form, the CDR3 reads TGTGCCAGTAGTTGGACAGGATCGAACACCGGGGAGCTGTTTTTT. It is translated as CASSWTGSNTGELFF.

This chain links TRBV27 with TRBJ1-2, with TRBD1 matching over 7 bases. Trimming removed 4 bases from V and 4 bases from J; junction bases left unmatched: 0. CDR1 and CDR2 (germline): MNHEY, SMNVEV (reference sequence). The CDR3 is 12 amino acids. CDR3 sequence: CASSYRGYGYTF. Here the CDR3 DNA reads TGTGCCAGCAGTTACAGGGGCTATGGCTACACCTTC.

This chain uses TRBV15 with TRBJ1-6; TRBD1 matches at 7 bases. CDR3 length: 14 amino acids. Looked up from germline, CDR1 is LNHNV and CDR2 is YYDKDF (reference sequence). V shed 3 bases and J 8 bases; nucleotides not matched to a gene: 4. CDR3 loop: CATSSRQGDSPLHF. In DNA, the CDR3 is TGTGCCACCAGCAGCCGACAGGGTGATTCACCCCTCCACTTT.

The rearrangement joins TRBV2 to TRBJ1-6, with D possibly TRBD1 on 6 matching bases. CDR1 and CDR2 (germline): SNHLY, FYNNEI. The length of the CDR3 is 13 residues. V was clipped by 4 bases and J by 10 bases, with 11 bases between them. CDR3 sequence reads: CASSGQGNSPLHF. The CDR3 region has the DNA TGTGCCAGCAGTGGGCAGGGGAACTCACCCCTCCACTTT. Together with reference TRBV2 and TRBJ1-6, the CDR3 gives the full variable domain: EPEVTQTPSHQVTQMGQEVILRCVPISNHLYFYWYRQILGQKVEFLVSFYNNEISEKSEIFDDQFSVERPDGSNFTLKIRSTKLEDSAMYFCASSGQGNSPLHFGNGTRLTVT.